This T cell receptor beta chain was sequenced for a study of blood T cell repertoires in COVID-19. V shed 0 bases and J shed 10 bases, with 14 bases lying between them. Germline lookup yields CDR1 SGDLS and CDR2 YYNGEE. The CDR3 extends over 15 amino acids. Here immunoSEQ multiplex PCR was the method, and the copy in TCRdb shows in-frame clones only, minus some. The table has 110,000 or so clones, about 88% seen once. The source material was peripheral blood. V is TRBV9 and J is TRBJ1-6; D unclear. The TCR comes from a woman aged 70-85 years who had recovered from COVID-19. The CDR3 loop is CASSVAGRSRSPLHF. The CDR3 nucleotides read TGTGCCAGCAGCGTAGCCGGCAGGTCCAGATCACCCCTCCACTTT.